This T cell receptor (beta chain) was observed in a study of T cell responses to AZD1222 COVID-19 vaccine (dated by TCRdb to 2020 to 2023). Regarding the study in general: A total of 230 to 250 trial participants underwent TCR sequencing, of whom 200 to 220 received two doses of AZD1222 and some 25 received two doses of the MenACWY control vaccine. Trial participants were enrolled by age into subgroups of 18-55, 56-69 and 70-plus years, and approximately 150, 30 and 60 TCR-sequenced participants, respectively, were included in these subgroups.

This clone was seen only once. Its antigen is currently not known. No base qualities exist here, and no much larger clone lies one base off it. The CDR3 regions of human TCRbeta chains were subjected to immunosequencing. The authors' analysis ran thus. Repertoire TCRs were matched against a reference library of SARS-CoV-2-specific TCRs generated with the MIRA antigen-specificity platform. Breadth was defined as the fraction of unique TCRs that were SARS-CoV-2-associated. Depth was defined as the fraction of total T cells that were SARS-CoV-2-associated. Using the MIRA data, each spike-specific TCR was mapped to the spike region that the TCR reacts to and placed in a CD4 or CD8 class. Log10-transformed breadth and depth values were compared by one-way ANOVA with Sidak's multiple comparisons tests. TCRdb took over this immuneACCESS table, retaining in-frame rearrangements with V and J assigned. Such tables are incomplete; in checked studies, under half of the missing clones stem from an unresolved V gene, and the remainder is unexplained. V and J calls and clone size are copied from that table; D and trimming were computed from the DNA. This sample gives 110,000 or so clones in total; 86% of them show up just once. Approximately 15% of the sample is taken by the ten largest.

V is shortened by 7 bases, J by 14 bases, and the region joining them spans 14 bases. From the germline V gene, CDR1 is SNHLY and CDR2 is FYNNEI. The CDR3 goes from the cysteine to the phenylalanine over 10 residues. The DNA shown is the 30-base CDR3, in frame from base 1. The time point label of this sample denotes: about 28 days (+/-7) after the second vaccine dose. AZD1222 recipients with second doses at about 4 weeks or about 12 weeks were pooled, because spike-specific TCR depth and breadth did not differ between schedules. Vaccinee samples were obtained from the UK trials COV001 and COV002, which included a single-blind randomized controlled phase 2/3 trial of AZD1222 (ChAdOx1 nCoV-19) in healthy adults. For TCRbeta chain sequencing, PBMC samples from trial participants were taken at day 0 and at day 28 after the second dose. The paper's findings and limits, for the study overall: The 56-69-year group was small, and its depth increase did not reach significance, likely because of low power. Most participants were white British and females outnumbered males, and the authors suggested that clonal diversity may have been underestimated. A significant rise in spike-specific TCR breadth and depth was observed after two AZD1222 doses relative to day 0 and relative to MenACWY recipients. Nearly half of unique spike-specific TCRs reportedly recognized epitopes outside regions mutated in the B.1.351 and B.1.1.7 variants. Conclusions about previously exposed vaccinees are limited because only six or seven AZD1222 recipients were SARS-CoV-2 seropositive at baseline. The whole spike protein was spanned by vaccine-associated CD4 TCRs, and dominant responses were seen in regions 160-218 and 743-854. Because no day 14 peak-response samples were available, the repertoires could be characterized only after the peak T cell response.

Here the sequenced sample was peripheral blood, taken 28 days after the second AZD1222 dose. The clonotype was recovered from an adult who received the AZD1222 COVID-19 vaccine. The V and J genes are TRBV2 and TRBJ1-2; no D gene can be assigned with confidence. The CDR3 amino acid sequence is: CASTIMGDTF. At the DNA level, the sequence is TGTGCCAGCACCATAATGGGAGATACCTTC. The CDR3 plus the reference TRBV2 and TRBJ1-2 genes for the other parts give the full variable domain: EPEVTQTPSHQVTQMGQEVILRCVPISNHLYFYWYRQILGQKVEFLVSFYNNEISEKSEIFDDQFSVERPDGSNFTLKIRSTKLEDSAMYFCASTIMGDTFGSGTRLTVV.